A selection of T cell receptor beta chains follows, all from one sample in a study of T cells expressing NK-cell markers. TCRdb reprocessed the 5' RACE reads, keeping one entry per CDR3 protein, no DNA. Its listing shows about 440,000 distinct CDR3 sequences. What was sequenced was blood T cells: a sorted CD56 or NKG2C T cell subset, CD4+ or CD8+ T cells, or bulk PBMC T cells (not recorded which). The receptors here all came from a woman aged 18 to 75 in good health. Both conserved end residues are part of each CDR3. Each record gives: J gene, V gene, CDR3 protein.

j_gene: TRBJ2-7
v_gene: TRBV20-1
CDR3aa: CSAWGMPIYEQYF

j_gene: TRBJ2-7
v_gene: TRBV6-5
CDR3aa: CASSSRVAGPYEQYF

j_gene: TRBJ2-1
v_gene: TRBV4-1
CDR3aa: CASSQGMEGGAPQFF

j_gene: TRBJ2-7
v_gene: TRBV20-1
CDR3aa: CSARDLAGGAYEQYF

j_gene: TRBJ2-5
v_gene: TRBV7-2
CDR3aa: CASRTFRGETQYF

j_gene: TRBJ1-1
v_gene: TRBV27
CDR3aa: CASSLRRTGMNTEAFF

j_gene: TRBJ1-2
v_gene: TRBV6-4
CDR3aa: CASSDLLAGDVTF

j_gene: TRBJ2-7
v_gene: TRBV29-1
CDR3aa: CSVVRAEEQYF

j_gene: TRBJ1-5
v_gene: TRBV12-3/TRBV12-4
CDR3aa: CASSSMGGFNQPQHF

j_gene: TRBJ2-1
v_gene: TRBV9
CDR3aa: CASSFPEGVAGAYSYNEQFF

j_gene: TRBJ1-2
v_gene: TRBV5-4
CDR3aa: CASSFSGWETF

j_gene: TRBJ1-1
v_gene: TRBV12-3/TRBV12-4
CDR3aa: CASSSEGLGNTEAFF

j_gene: TRBJ2-3
v_gene: TRBV20-1
CDR3aa: CSAGWGDTQYF

j_gene: TRBJ2-1
v_gene: TRBV5-1
CDR3aa: CASSLGQDPSYNEQFF

j_gene: TRBJ2-5
v_gene: TRBV14
CDR3aa: CASSQEGDNPLETQYF

j_gene: TRBJ1-2
v_gene: TRBV7-9
CDR3aa: CASTSPHGGKTNYGYTF

j_gene: TRBJ1-5
v_gene: TRBV7-2
CDR3aa: CASSVDRGGQPQHF

j_gene: TRBJ2-2
v_gene: TRBV20-1
CDR3aa: CSASLLAGGGGELFF

j_gene: TRBJ2-1
v_gene: TRBV18
CDR3aa: CASSPPGLALGEQFF

j_gene: TRBJ1-5
v_gene: TRBV6-2/TRBV6-3
CDR3aa: CASSYRDRRQPQHF

j_gene: TRBJ1-2
v_gene: TRBV7-3
CDR3aa: CASSPGVGYGYTF

j_gene: TRBJ2-6
v_gene: TRBV28
CDR3aa: CASTLAGSGANVLTF